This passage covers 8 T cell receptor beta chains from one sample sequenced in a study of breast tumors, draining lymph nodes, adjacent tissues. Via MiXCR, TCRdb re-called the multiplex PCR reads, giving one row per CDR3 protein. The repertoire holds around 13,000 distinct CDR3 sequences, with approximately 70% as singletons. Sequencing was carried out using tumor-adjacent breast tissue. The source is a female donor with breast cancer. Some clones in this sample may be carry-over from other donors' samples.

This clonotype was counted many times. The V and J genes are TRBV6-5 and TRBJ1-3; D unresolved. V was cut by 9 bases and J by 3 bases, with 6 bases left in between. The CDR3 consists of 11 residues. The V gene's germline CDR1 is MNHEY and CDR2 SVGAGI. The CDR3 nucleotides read TGTGCCAGTCGCAGTGGAAACACCATATATTTT. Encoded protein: CASRSGNTIYF.

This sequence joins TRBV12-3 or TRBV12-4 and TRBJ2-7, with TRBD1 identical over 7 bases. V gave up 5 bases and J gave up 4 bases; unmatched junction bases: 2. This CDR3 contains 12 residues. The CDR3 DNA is TGTGCCAGCAGTCCACAGGGGTACGAGCAGTACTTC. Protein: CASSPQGYEQYF.

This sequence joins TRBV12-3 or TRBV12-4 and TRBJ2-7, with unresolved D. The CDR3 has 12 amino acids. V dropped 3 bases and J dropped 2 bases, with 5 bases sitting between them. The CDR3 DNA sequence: TGTGCCAGCAGTTTTCATCCCTACGAGCAGTACTTC. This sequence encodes CASSFHPYEQYF.

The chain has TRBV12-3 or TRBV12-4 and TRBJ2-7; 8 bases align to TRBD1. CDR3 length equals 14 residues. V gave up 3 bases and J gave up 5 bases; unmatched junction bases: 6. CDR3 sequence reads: CASSFEGQGHEQYF. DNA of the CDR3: TGTGCCAGCAGTTTTGAAGGACAGGGACACGAGCAGTACTTC.

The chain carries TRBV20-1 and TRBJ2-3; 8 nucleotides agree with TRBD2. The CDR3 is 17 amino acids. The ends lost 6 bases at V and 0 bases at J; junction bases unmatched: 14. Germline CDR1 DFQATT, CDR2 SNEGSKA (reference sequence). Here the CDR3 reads CSAPPGGRRGSTDTQYF. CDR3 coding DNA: TGCAGTGCCCCCCCGGGGGGGCGGAGGGGTAGCACAGATACGCAGTATTTT.

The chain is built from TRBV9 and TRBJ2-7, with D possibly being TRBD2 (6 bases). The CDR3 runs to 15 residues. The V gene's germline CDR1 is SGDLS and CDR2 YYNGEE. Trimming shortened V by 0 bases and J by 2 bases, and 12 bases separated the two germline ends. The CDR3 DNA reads TGTGCCAGCAGCGTAGTTGCGGGATCGACCTACGAGCAGTACTTC. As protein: CASSVVAGSTYEQYF.

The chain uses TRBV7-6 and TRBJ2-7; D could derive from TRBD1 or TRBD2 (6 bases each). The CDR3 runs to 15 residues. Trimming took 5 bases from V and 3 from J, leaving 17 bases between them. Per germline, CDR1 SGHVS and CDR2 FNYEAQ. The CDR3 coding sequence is TGTGCCAGCAGCCCCGCAGGGGAGGCGGGCTACGAGCAGTACTTC. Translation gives CASSPAGEAGYEQYF.

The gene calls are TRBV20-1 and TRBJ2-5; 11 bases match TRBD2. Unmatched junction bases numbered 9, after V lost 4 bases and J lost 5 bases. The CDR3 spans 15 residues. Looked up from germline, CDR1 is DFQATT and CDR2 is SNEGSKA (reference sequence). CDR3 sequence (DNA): TGCAGTGCTAAAGACCCTAGCGGGAGGATTGAGACCCAGTACTTC. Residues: CSAKDPSGRIETQYF.